A single sample gave rise to the 27 T cell receptor beta chains below, sequenced in a study of blood T cells in healthy people across ages. A second roughly 6 to 12 cycle PCR used barcoded and J-beta primers. TCRdb re-analysed the 5' RACE reads in MiXCR, keeping a single row per CDR3 protein. The table records roughly 1.5 million distinct CDR3 sequences, less than 45% of them present only once. The sample was blood. These receptors were obtained from a young woman in good health.

The chain uses TRBV7-2 and TRBJ2-1; D gene ambiguous. Germline V gene sequence: CDR1 SGHTA, CDR2 FQGNSA. V was cut by 4 bases and J by 6 bases, with 13 bases left in between. The CDR3 covers 14 residues. The CDR3 protein is CASSSVRATNEQFF. CDR3 coding DNA: TGTGCCAGCAGCTCTGTCCGAGCTACCAATGAGCAGTTCTTC. The complete variable domain, with remaining parts taken from reference TRBV7-2 and TRBJ2-1, reads GAGVSQSPSNKVTEKGKDVELRCDPISGHTALYWYRQSLGQGLEFLIYFQGNSAPDKSGLPSDRFSAERTGGSVSTLTIQRTQQEDSAVYLCASSSVRATNEQFFGPGTRLTVL.

This clonotype was counted between two and nine times. The V gene is TRBV10-3, the J gene TRBJ1-4; D uncertain. Germline assignment: CDR1 ENHRY and CDR2 SYGVKD. The CDR3 extends over 13 amino acids. Deletions cut 6 bases from V and 5 bases from J, with 10 bases between. DNA of the CDR3: TGTGCCATCAGCCGTCGAGGGAATGAAAAACTGTTTTTT. It encodes CAISRRGNEKLFF.

This clonotype was seen many times. The junction does not match germline at one end; this may be a read error. This chain uses TRBV4-1 with TRBJ1-2; no clear D. Germline lookup yields CDR1 MGHRA and CDR2 YSYEKL. There are 13 residues in the CDR3. The CDR3 loop is CASSQVTNYGYTF. For the CDR3, the DNA is TGTGCCAGCAGCCAGGTCACCAACTATGGCTACACCTTC.

This clonotype has only a few counts. The chain is built from TRBV12-3 or TRBV12-4 and TRBJ1-1, with TRBD1 matching 10 bases. CDR3 length equals 11 residues. Trimming removed 5 bases from V and 13 bases from J; junction bases left unmatched: 4. The CDR3: CASSPGTGVFF. DNA of the CDR3: TGTGCCAGCAGTCCCGGGACAGGGGTTTTCTTT.

The DNA for the CDR3 is TGTGCCAGCAGCTTCGTAAGACGCTTAGCGGGAGGTAGCACAGATACGCAGTATTTT. Residues: CASSFVRRLAGGSTDTQYF. The chain has TRBV13 and TRBJ2-3; 10 bases align to TRBD2. Per the germline V gene, CDR1 is PRHDT and CDR2 is FYEKMQ (reference sequence). The CDR3 loop spans 19 amino acids. J was trimmed by 0 bases and V by 3 bases; bases with no gene match: 12.

The V and J genes are TRBV20-1 and TRBJ2-1, with 8 bases that match TRBD2. Trimming cost V 3 bases and J 1 base; bases outside gene matches: 8. CDR1 and CDR2 from the germline V gene are DFQATT and SNEGSKA (reference sequence). CDR3 length: 16 residues. The CDR3 spells CSARGAGGESYNEQFF. CDR3 bases: TGCAGTGCTAGGGGGGCGGGGGGCGAATCCTACAATGAGCAGTTCTTC.

V and J are TRBV9 and TRBJ2-5, with D tentatively TRBD1 (6 bases). The V end lost 4 bases, the J end lost 1 base, and 11 bases lay between the germline ends. The germline CDR1 and CDR2 sequences are SGDLS and YYNGEE. This CDR3 region has 14 residues. The CDR3 DNA sequence: TGTGCCAGCAGCACGGACAGTTTCCAAGAGACCCAGTACTTC. It codes for CASSTDSFQETQYF. Together with reference TRBV9 and TRBJ2-5, the CDR3 gives the full variable domain: DSGVTQTPKHLITATGQRVTLRCSPRSGDLSVYWYQQSLDQGLQFLIQYYNGEERAKGNILERFSAQQFPDLHSELNLSSLELGDSALYFCASSTDSFQETQYFGPGTRLLVL.

In its sample, this clonotype was seen a few times. The CDR3: CSARLAGGVNTQYF. CDR3 sequence (DNA): TGCAGTGCGCGGCTAGCGGGAGGGGTGAATACGCAGTATTTT. The rearrangement joins TRBV20-1 to TRBJ2-3; 12 bases align to TRBD2. Germline V CDR1 and CDR2: DFQATT, SNEGSKA (reference sequence). The CDR3 has 14 residues. Germline trimming cut 6 bases from V and 7 bases from J; bases unmatched to any gene: 8.

This clonotype was found a few times. A read error may be the cause here, since a much bigger clone is one base away. The chain has TRBV7-9 and TRBJ2-2, with 8 bases matching TRBD2. The CDR3 spans 11 residues. From germline, CDR1 is SEHNR and CDR2 FQNEAQ (reference sequence). CDR3 amino acids: CAGSGGGELFF. The CDR3 DNA follows: TGTGCCGGCAGCGGGGGCGGGGAGCTGTTTTTT. Full variable domain (outside the CDR3, taken from reference TRBV7-9 and TRBJ2-2): DTGVSQNPRHKITKRGQNVTFRCDPISEHNRLYWYRQTLGQGPEFLTYFQNEAQLEKSRLLSDRFSAERPKGSFSTLEIQRTEQGDSAMYLCAGSGGGELFFGEGSRLTVL.

For this clonotype: Its ends do not fully match the called genes, so a read error is possible. The V gene is TRBV7-3, the J gene TRBJ2-3; perhaps TRBD1 as D (6 bases). Germline V CDR1 and CDR2: SGHTA, FQGTGA. The CDR3 is 13 residues long. CDR3 nucleotides: TGTACCAGCAGCAAAACAGGGACAGATACGCAGTATTTT. It is translated as CTSSKTGTDTQYF.

This chain joins TRBV6-5 and TRBJ2-7; TRBD1 matches 7 bases. The junction had 8 bases not matched to a gene; V was cut back by 0 bases and J by 3 bases. This CDR3 spans 16 amino acids. Germline CDR1 and CDR2: MNHEY and SVGAGI. DNA of the CDR3: TGTGCCAGCAGTTACTCCGCGACAGGGAGATTCTACGAGCAGTACTTC. This codes for CASSYSATGRFYEQYF.

This clonotype was recorded at least ten times. The gene calls are TRBV7-2 and TRBJ1-5; 7 bases line up with TRBD1. The CDR3 covers 14 residues. Trimming cost V 5 bases and J 5 bases; bases outside gene matches: 6. Per germline, CDR1 SGHTA and CDR2 FQGNSA. This chain's CDR3 is CASSPTGVHQPQHF. Written as DNA, the CDR3 is TGTGCCAGCAGCCCAACAGGGGTTCATCAGCCCCAGCATTTT.

The rearrangement uses TRBV4-3 and TRBJ1-1; no definite D call. This CDR3 has 14 residues. The V and J ends lost 1 base and 5 bases respectively, with 11 bases between them. Germline lookup yields CDR1 LGHNA and CDR2 YSLEER. CDR3 DNA: TGCGCCAGCAGCCAAGGTGGGGTTCGTACTGAAGCTTTCTTT. Its protein product is CASSQGGVRTEAFF.

This clonotype was seen a handful of times. The chain uses TRBV20-1 and TRBJ1-2; D unclear. CDR1 DFQATT and CDR2 SNEGSKA come from the germline V gene (reference sequence). The CDR3 extends over 13 amino acids. V dropped 5 bases and J dropped 1 base, with 11 bases sitting between them. The CDR3 protein is CSAEAGNNYGYTF. The CDR3, as DNA: TGCAGTGCTGAGGCTGGGAATAACTATGGCTACACCTTC.

The gene calls are TRBV12-3 or TRBV12-4 and TRBJ2-3; perhaps TRBD1 as D (5 bases). The V gene lost 5 bases and the J gene lost 2 bases, with 17 bases spanning the gap. The CDR3 has 16 amino acids. The CDR3 loop is CASSARATLDTDTQYF. CDR3 bases: TGTGCCAGCAGTGCCAGGGCCACCCTTGACACAGATACGCAGTATTTT.

For the CDR3, the DNA is TGTGCTAGTGCCCAGACAGAGAACACCGGGGAGCTGTTTTTT. It yields the protein CASAQTENTGELFF. The chain recombines TRBV12-5 with TRBJ2-2, with D perhaps matching TRBD1 (5 bases). This CDR3 has 14 amino acids. Germline lookup yields CDR1 LGHNT and CDR2 FRNRAP. Deletions cut 7 bases from V and 1 base from J, with 10 bases between. Looking up the rest from reference TRBV12-5 and TRBJ2-2 gives the full variable domain: DARVTQTPRHKVTEMGQEVTMRCQPILGHNTVFWYRQTMMQGLELLAYFRNRAPLDDSGMPKDRFSAEMPDATLATLKIQPSEPRDSAVYFCASAQTENTGELFFGEGSRLTVL.

This chain uses TRBV5-6 with TRBJ1-2; D ambiguous. The V end was cut by 0 bases, the J end by 8 bases, with 11 bases between. This CDR3 region has 13 residues. The germline V gene has CDR1 SGHDT and CDR2 YYEEEE. In nucleotides, the CDR3 is TGTGCCAGCAGCTTGGTAGGGAAGAGAGGCTACACCTTC. This codes for CASSLVGKRGYTF.

This rearrangement joins TRBV25-1 to TRBJ1-2, with unresolved D. V gave up 7 bases and J gave up 8 bases, with 11 bases separating them. CDR3 length: 11 residues. Germline CDR1 reads MGHDK; CDR2 reads SYGVNS. The CDR3 region is CASTGHRGYTF. CDR3 nucleotide sequence: TGTGCCAGCACGGGTCACCGGGGCTACACCTTC.

J is TRBJ2-5 and V is TRBV3-1, with D tentatively TRBD2 (5 bases). The end of the DNA aligns better with TRBJ2-7, so the J call may be wrong. The CDR3 covers 14 residues. Germline CDR1 and CDR2: LGHDT and YNNKEL (reference sequence). DNA of the CDR3: TGTGCCAGCAGCCAACCGATACGGGGTGGCGAGCAGTACTTC. This encodes CASSQPIRGGEQYF.

This clonotype was counted a few times. The V call is TRBV7-9, the J call TRBJ2-1; D may be TRBD2 (6 bases). The CDR3 totals 16 residues. Germline values: CDR1 SEHNR, CDR2 FQNEAQ (reference sequence). Trimming shortened V by 2 bases and J by 5 bases, and 16 bases separated the two germline ends. CDR3 in DNA: TGTGCCAGCAGCTTATCTTCCCCGGCGGGACACAATGAGCAGTTCTTC. Translating it yields CASSLSSPAGHNEQFF.

V and J are TRBV12-3 or TRBV12-4 and TRBJ2-5, with D unclear. The J call is uncertain, as TRBJ2-7 better fits the DNA end. The CDR3 is made up of 14 amino acids. CDR3 sequence (DNA): TGTGCCAGCAGCCCCCGGTGGGTAACCGACGAGCAGTACTTC. It codes for CASSPRWVTDEQYF.

This rearrangement joins TRBV12-3 or TRBV12-4 to TRBJ1-5; D gene unclear. Trimming cost V 8 bases and J 0 bases, with 8 bases left between them. The CDR3 contains 13 residues. CDR3 sequence (DNA): TGTGCCAGCCCGAATTATAGCAATCAGCCCCAGCATTTT. Protein sequence: CASPNYSNQPQHF.

The chain links TRBV7-3 to TRBJ2-5; a weak D match, TRBD2 (6 bases). The V gene lost 1 base and the J gene lost 1 base, with 25 bases spanning the gap. The V gene's germline CDR1 is SGHTA and CDR2 FQGTGA. The CDR3 consists of 20 residues. The CDR3 DNA is TGTGCCAGCAGCTTAAGGCTCCGGGACTTCCAGACTACTTTCCAAGAGACCCAGTACTTC. Translated, it gives CASSLRLRDFQTTFQETQYF.

The chain employs TRBV7-2 and TRBJ1-2; a possible D gene is TRBD1 (5 bases). Germline assignment: CDR1 SGHTA and CDR2 FQGNSA. The V gene lost 5 bases and the J gene lost 4 bases, with 11 bases spanning the gap. This CDR3 has 13 residues. The CDR3 protein is CASSLFDSYGYTF. The DNA for the CDR3 is TGTGCCAGCAGCCTATTCGACAGCTATGGCTACACCTTC.

V and J are TRBV12-3 or TRBV12-4 and TRBJ2-3; 13 bases align to TRBD2. Unmatched junction bases numbered 3, after V lost 3 bases and J lost 3 bases. The CDR3 is 16 residues long. The CDR3 loop reads CASSFMGLAGTDTQYF. DNA of the CDR3: TGTGCCAGCAGTTTTATGGGACTAGCGGGGACAGATACGCAGTATTTT.

This clonotype was seen only a few times. The rearrangement links TRBV15 to TRBJ1-5; D is unresolved. CDR3 length: 14 amino acids. V was pared by 5 bases and J by 6 bases, with 14 bases between. Germline CDR1 is LNHNV and CDR2 is YYDKDF (reference sequence). The CDR3 sequence: CATSSLSPGQPQHF. DNA of the CDR3: TGTGCCACCAGCTCCCTCAGCCCCGGTCAGCCCCAGCATTTT. Based on the CDR3 plus reference TRBV15 and TRBJ1-5, the full variable domain is DAMVIQNPRYQVTQFGKPVTLSCSQTLNHNVMYWYQQKSSQAPKLLFHYYDKDFNNEADTPDNFQSRRPNTSFCFLDIRSPGLGDTAMYLCATSSLSPGQPQHFGDGTRLSIL.

This clonotype was recorded many times. The chain has TRBV20-1 and TRBJ2-2, with TRBD2 matching over 15 bases. The CDR3 length is 20 residues. The ends lost 1 base at V and 5 bases at J; junction bases unmatched: 14. Germline V gene sequence: CDR1 DFQATT, CDR2 SNEGSKA (reference sequence). DNA for the CDR3: TGCAGTGCTAGAGTCTATAGGACTAGCGGGGGGGCCGTTGCGACCGGGGAGCTGTTTTTT. The encoded protein is CSARVYRTSGGAVATGELFF.